These 29 T cell receptor beta chains came from one sample sequenced in a study of neurological immune-mediated disorders. MiXCR was run by TCRdb on the 5' RACE reads, yielding one entry per CDR3 protein. The profile covers under 90,000 distinct CDR3 sequences, with 9% to 12% appearing a single time and about 1.7% taken by the ten largest. Sequenced input: PBMCs. The receptor source for this set is a man aged 35 to 55 in good health.

Many counts were recorded for this clonotype. The CDR3 protein is CASSWGRGGETQYF. CDR3 DNA: TGTGCCAGCAGTTGGGGACGGGGCGGTGAGACCCAGTACTTC. V is TRBV12-3 or TRBV12-4 and J is TRBJ2-5; D assignment may be TRBD1 or TRBD2 (5 bases each). The CDR3 is 14 amino acids. Trimming took off 4 bases at V and 5 bases at J, with 14 bases between the two ends.

This clonotype was seen many times. V usage is TRBV3-1 and J usage is TRBJ1-2; possible D gene TRBD1, 5 bases. The germline V and J ends were trimmed by 4 bases and 5 bases, with 14 bases remaining between them. Germline loops: CDR1 LGHDT, CDR2 YNNKEL (reference sequence). The CDR3 totals 14 residues. The CDR3 protein is CASSPATETYGYTF. DNA of the CDR3: TGTGCCAGCAGCCCGGCGACAGAAACATATGGCTACACCTTC.

This clonotype has a count of ten or more. This chain uses TRBV7-2 with TRBJ2-5; D not certain. Trimming took off 7 bases at V and 7 bases at J, with 13 bases between the two ends. Germline-derived CDR1 and CDR2 are SGHTA and FQGNSA. This CDR3 spans 12 amino acids. The CDR3 coding sequence is TGTGCCAGCACTAACCCGCCAGGGACCCAGTACTTC. Translated, it gives CASTNPPGTQYF.

This clonotype was counted many times. The rearrangement joins TRBV11-2 to TRBJ2-7; TRBD1 is a possible D gene (6 bases). From germline, CDR1 is SGHAT and CDR2 FQNNGV. The CDR3 spans 14 residues. V lost 1 base and J lost 0, with 7 bases in between. As DNA, the CDR3 is TGTGCCAGCAGCTTAGGGGACAACTCCTACGAGCAGTACTTC. It encodes CASSLGDNSYEQYF.

This clonotype came up many times. The chain is built from TRBV27 and TRBJ2-3; D is unresolved. The germline gives CDR1 MNHEY, CDR2 SMNVEV (reference sequence). V was cut by 6 bases and J by 0 bases, with 7 bases left in between. The CDR3 covers 13 residues. CDR3 nucleotides: TGTGCCAGCAGCACCGCCAGCACAGATACGCAGTATTTT. It encodes CASSTASTDTQYF.

The sample holds many counts of this clonotype. V gene TRBV5-5 combines with J gene TRBJ2-5; no firm D call. V dropped 0 bases and J dropped 1 base, with 7 bases sitting between them. There are 14 residues in the CDR3. Per germline, CDR1 SGHKS and CDR2 YYEKEE (reference sequence). The CDR3 DNA reads TGTGCCAGCAGCTTGGTAGCTACCCAAGAGACCCAGTACTTC. Its translation is CASSLVATQETQYF. Filled out from reference TRBV5-5 and TRBJ2-5, the complete variable domain reads DAGVTQSPTHLIKTRGQQVTLRCSPISGHKSVSWYQQVLGQGPQFIFQYYEKEERGRGNFPDRFSARQFPNYSSELNVNALLLGDSALYLCASSLVATQETQYFGPGTRLLVL.

This clonotype came up many times. The chain recombines TRBV20-1 with TRBJ2-7, with 8 positions matching TRBD2. V lost 6 bases and J lost 3; bases outside the gene matches: 10. In germline, CDR1 is DFQATT, CDR2 SNEGSKA (reference sequence). The CDR3 is made up of 14 amino acids. The CDR3 loop reads CSARTGGGRYEQYF. CDR3 nucleotides: TGCAGTGCCAGAACGGGGGGGGGTCGCTACGAGCAGTACTTC.

Many counts were recorded for this clonotype. The chain carries TRBV6-5 and TRBJ1-2, with 7 bases matching TRBD1. This CDR3 spans 13 amino acids. V was pared by 5 bases and J by 6 bases, with 6 bases of the junction left unmatched. Germline V lookup: CDR1 MNHEY, CDR2 SVGAGI. The CDR3 region has the DNA TGTGCCAGCAGTCCTGGGACAGCCAATGGCTACACCTTC. It yields the protein CASSPGTANGYTF.

This clonotype was found many times. This chain uses TRBV24-1 with TRBJ2-1; maybe TRBD2 (6 bases). CDR1 is KGHDR and CDR2 is SFDVKD in the germline V gene. Trimming took 4 bases from V and 11 from J, leaving 14 bases between them. The CDR3 covers 13 residues. The DNA for the CDR3 is TGTGCCACCAGTGAACTTACTAGCTTACAGCAGTTCTTC. Residues: CATSELTSLQQFF.

V is TRBV6-5 and J is TRBJ2-7; a weak D match, TRBD2 (5 bases). This CDR3 contains 13 residues. Germline V gives CDR1 MNHEY, CDR2 SVGAGI. Trimming cost V 4 bases and J 2 bases, with 9 bases left between them. The CDR3 coding sequence is TGTGCCAGCAGTTCCGGGATAACCTACGAGCAGTACTTC. Translation gives CASSSGITYEQYF.

This clonotype came up many times. The J gene is TRBJ2-5, the V gene TRBV27; D uncertain. The germline gives CDR1 MNHEY, CDR2 SMNVEV (reference sequence). CDR3 length equals 13 residues. The germline V and J ends were trimmed by 5 bases and 5 bases, with 12 bases remaining between them. The CDR3 protein is CASSLSPRETQYF. In DNA, the CDR3 is TGTGCCAGCAGTCTCTCCCCGAGGGAGACCCAGTACTTC.

This clonotype was observed a handful of times. The rearrangement uses TRBV6-1 and TRBJ1-1; D not resolved. CDR1 is MNHNS and CDR2 is SASEGT in the germline V gene. V was cut by 3 bases and J by 8 bases, with 4 bases left in between. This CDR3 has 10 residues. The CDR3 spells CASSDWEAFF. In nucleotides, the CDR3 is TGTGCCAGCAGTGACTGGGAAGCTTTCTTT.

The table lists this clonotype with many counts. The chain is built from TRBV7-2 and TRBJ2-7; the match to TRBD2 covers 12 bases. Germline loops: CDR1 SGHTA, CDR2 FQGNSA. V lost 5 bases to trimming and J lost 2 bases; unmatched junction nucleotides: 4. The CDR3 contains 15 residues. CDR3 amino acids: CASSRGLAGTYEQYF. The CDR3 coding sequence is TGTGCCAGCAGCCGGGGACTAGCGGGCACCTACGAGCAGTACTTC. The whole variable domain, remainder taken from reference TRBV7-2 and TRBJ2-7, is GAGVSQSPSNKVTEKGKDVELRCDPISGHTALYWYRQSLGQGLEFLIYFQGNSAPDKSGLPSDRFSAERTGGSVSTLTIQRTQQEDSAVYLCASSRGLAGTYEQYFGPGTRLTVT.

This clonotype was observed many times. The chain couples TRBV11-1 to TRBJ2-5, with D possibly TRBD2 on 5 matching bases. The germline gives CDR1 SGHAT, CDR2 FQDESV (reference sequence). Trimming cost V 5 bases and J 3 bases, with 7 bases left between them. The CDR3 loop spans 12 amino acids. CDR3 loop: CASSGREETQYF. The CDR3 DNA is TGTGCCAGCAGCGGGCGGGAAGAGACCCAGTACTTC.

The table lists this clonotype with many counts. The chain has TRBV9 and TRBJ2-2; D is uncertain. Trimming removed 0 bases at V and 5 bases at J, with 2 bases between. The germline gives CDR1 SGDLS, CDR2 YYNGEE. The CDR3 is 12 residues long. CDR3: CASSVDTGELFF. CDR3 coding DNA: TGTGCCAGCAGCGTAGATACCGGGGAGCTGTTTTTT.

This clonotype was recorded only once. One end of the junction does not line up with germline, which may come from a read error. The J gene is TRBJ2-5, the V gene TRBV5-1; D tentatively fits TRBD1 or TRBD2 (5 bases each). This CDR3 has 14 amino acids. CDR1 and CDR2 (germline): SGHRS, YFSETQ. CDR3 residues: CASIPRGNQETQYF. CDR3 in DNA: TGCGCCAGCATACCGAGGGGAAACCAAGAGACACAGTACTTC.

This clonotype appeared many times. CDR3 bases: TGTGCCAGCAGCTTTTGGGAGACTGGAAACACCATATATTTT. Residues: CASSFWETGNTIYF. The V gene is TRBV5-6, the J gene TRBJ1-3, with unresolved D. V was pared by 2 bases and J by 2 bases, with 8 bases between. This CDR3 contains 14 residues. CDR1 and CDR2 (germline): SGHDT, YYEEEE.

The chain couples TRBV2 to TRBJ2-2, with D possibly TRBD1 on 5 matching bases. The V and J ends lost 7 bases and 8 bases respectively, with 17 bases between them. The CDR3 is 14 amino acids. Germline V gene lookup returns CDR1 SNHLY and CDR2 FYNNEI. The CDR3 DNA reads TGTGCCAGCACCCCAGGGCAAGTCTCAGGGGAGCTGTTTTTT. Translated, it gives CASTPGQVSGELFF. The full variable domain, with the rest looked up from reference TRBV2 and TRBJ2-2, is EPEVTQTPSHQVTQMGQEVILRCVPISNHLYFYWYRQILGQKVEFLVSFYNNEISEKSEIFDDQFSVERPDGSNFTLKIRSTKLEDSAMYFCASTPGQVSGELFFGEGSRLTVL.

This clonotype was seen at least ten times. The chain combines TRBV6-5 with TRBJ1-1; no firm D call. Trimming left V 5 bases short and J 8 bases short, with 9 bases between. The germline V gene has CDR1 MNHEY and CDR2 SVGAGI. This CDR3 has 11 amino acids. DNA of the CDR3: TGTGCCAGCAGTCTCAATAACGAAGCTTTCTTT. This translates into CASSLNNEAFF.

This clonotype is judged medium-sized. V gene TRBV10-3 combines with J gene TRBJ2-2, with a weak D call TRBD1 (6 bases). The CDR3 is 16 amino acids. V lost 6 bases to trimming and J lost 5 bases, with 19 bases between them. Germline values: CDR1 ENHRY, CDR2 SYGVKD. CDR3 DNA: TGTGCCATCAGCCTTATAAGGGGGACCTTAACCGGGGAGCTGTTTTTT. Protein: CAISLIRGTLTGELFF.

In this sample, this clonotype turned up many times. The chain uses TRBV7-3 and TRBJ2-2; 7 nucleotides line up with TRBD1. The V gene end was trimmed by 5 bases and the J gene end by 6 bases; junction bases not matched to a gene: 3. The V gene's germline CDR1 is SGHTA and CDR2 FQGTGA. The CDR3 contains 13 residues. DNA of the CDR3: TGTGCCAGCAGCCCTCAGGGGGCCGGGGAGCTGTTTTTT. Its protein product is CASSPQGAGELFF.

With respect to this clonotype: A much larger clone differs from this one at a single base, so this may be a read error. The V call is TRBV6-4, the J call TRBJ2-3; D is unresolved. V lost 4 bases to trimming and J lost 6 bases, with 11 bases between them. Germline assignment: CDR1 MRHNA and CDR2 SNTAGT. This CDR3 has 13 amino acids. The CDR3 sequence: CASSVLQGDTQYF. The CDR3 DNA is TGTGCCAGCAGTGTCCTACAAGGGGATACGCAGTATTTT.

This clonotype was observed many times. V usage is TRBV3-1 and J usage is TRBJ2-7; 8 bases align to TRBD1. In germline, CDR1 is LGHDT, CDR2 YNNKEL (reference sequence). The CDR3 length is 13 residues. V lost 4 bases, J lost 4 bases, and 3 bases stayed unmatched. CDR3 bases: TGTGCCAGCAGCCCGACAGGGGCATACGAGCAGTACTTC. It is translated as CASSPTGAYEQYF.

There are many counts of this clonotype. V usage is TRBV6-5 and J usage is TRBJ2-2, with D uncertain. The CDR3 runs to 12 residues. Germline V gene data show CDR1 as MNHEY and CDR2 as SVGAGI. V was clipped by 5 bases and J by 1 base, with 2 bases between them. CDR3 sequence reads: CASSQNTGELFF. The CDR3 nucleotides read TGTGCCAGCAGTCAGAACACCGGGGAGCTGTTTTTT.

This clonotype was observed many times. V and J are TRBV5-1 and TRBJ2-3; unclear D gene. This CDR3 is built from 13 residues. Germline V gene lookup returns CDR1 SGHRS and CDR2 YFSETQ. Trimming took 3 bases from V and 4 from J, leaving 9 bases between them. The CDR3 nucleotides are TGCGCCAGCAGCTCAGGTGACGCAGATACGCAGTATTTT. This gives the protein CASSSGDADTQYF.

The table lists this clonotype with many counts. This chain joins TRBV7-6 and TRBJ2-7; a weak D match, TRBD1 (5 bases). This CDR3 is 13 amino acids long. V was trimmed by 0 bases and J by 7 bases, leaving 10 bases between them. Germline CDR1 is SGHVS and CDR2 is FNYEAQ. CDR3 region: CASSLAIRTEQYF. In nucleotides, the CDR3 is TGTGCCAGCAGCTTAGCGATACGGACAGAGCAGTACTTC. Full variable domain (missing parts from reference TRBV7-6 and TRBJ2-7): GAGVSQSPRYKVTKRGQDVALRCDPISGHVSLYWYRQALGQGPEFLTYFNYEAQQDKSGLPNDRFSAERPEGSISTLTIQRTEQRDSAMYRCASSLAIRTEQYFGPGTRLTVT.

This clonotype was counted ten times or more. The V gene is TRBV20-1, the J gene TRBJ1-1; no reliable D call. Germline V gene sequence: CDR1 DFQATT, CDR2 SNEGSKA (reference sequence). Trimming shortened V by 3 bases and J by 0 bases, and 11 bases separated the two germline ends. The CDR3 sequence is 14 residues long. The CDR3 DNA is TGCAGTGCTAGGACCAGTGGGCTGAACACTGAAGCTTTCTTT. Translated: CSARTSGLNTEAFF.

This clonotype came up many times. This chain links TRBV20-1 with TRBJ2-1; possibly TRBD2 for D (6 bases). Germline CDR1 reads DFQATT; CDR2 reads SNEGSKA (reference sequence). The CDR3 runs to 14 residues. The ends were cut back, 4 bases at V and 7 bases at J, with 17 bases in the middle. CDR3 sequence reads: CSATRLGPPNEQFF. The CDR3 nucleotides read TGCAGTGCTACACGACTAGGCCCCCCTAATGAGCAGTTCTTC.

This clonotype was found many times. The rearrangement joins TRBV5-1 to TRBJ2-5; no definite D call. Germline V gives CDR1 SGHRS, CDR2 YFSETQ. V was clipped by 6 bases and J by 7 bases, with 13 bases between them. The CDR3 sequence is 12 residues long. This chain's CDR3 is CASNAPAGTQYF. In DNA, the CDR3 is TGCGCCAGCAACGCGCCAGCAGGGACCCAGTACTTC.